This T cell receptor (beta chain) was captured by sequencing in a study of T cell changes during pregnancy in multiple sclerosis. TCRdb's table, derived via immunoSEQ multiplex PCR, lists solely in-frame clones and lacks some. In the table there are 70,000 to 95,000 clones, 90% to 95% of which are singletons. The origin of this receptor is a female donor with multiple sclerosis, enrolled in a pregnancy study. The material sequenced was peripheral blood, taken in the third trimester of pregnancy.

The CDR3 here is CASSPAGGPRETQYF. The DNA for the CDR3 is TGTGCCAGCAGTCCAGCGGGAGGCCCTAGGGAGACCCAGTACTTC. The chain has TRBV6-5 and TRBJ2-5, with TRBD2 matching 9 bases. The CDR3 totals 15 residues. The germline V gene has CDR1 MNHEY and CDR2 SVGAGI. V lost 5 bases and J lost 5; bases outside the gene matches: 9.